Below are 25 T cell receptor beta chains sequenced from a single sample in a study of blood T cell repertoires in COVID-19. The protocol was immunoSEQ multiplex PCR, while the TCRdb copy is restricted to in-frame clones and leaves out a portion. The sample consists of over 250,000 clones, over 80% of them appearing once. The specimen was PBMCs or T cells enriched from blood (not recorded which). These receptors were obtained from a woman under 30 who had recovered from COVID-19.

The chain combines TRBV28 with TRBJ1-2; D not resolved. CDR3 length equals 13 residues. V lost 1 base and J lost 7, with 10 bases in between. Germline lookup yields CDR1 MDHEN and CDR2 SYDVKM. The CDR3 bases are TGTGCCAGCAGTTTATCCGCAGCGGGTGGCTACACCTTC. Protein product: CASSLSAAGGYTF.

The rearrangement uses TRBV21-1 and TRBJ2-2; the listed D gene, TRBD1, was not tested against the DNA. TRBV21-1 is marked as a pseudogene. The CDR3 runs to 16 residues. Here the CDR3 reads CASSKARTGRAGELFF. DNA of the CDR3: TGTGCCAGCAGCAAAGCCCGGACAGGGCGAGCCGGGGAGCTGTTTTTT.

The genes are TRBV21-1 and TRBJ1-3; the DNA was not used to check the table's D call, TRBD1. TRBV21-1 is described as a pseudogene. This CDR3 has 18 amino acids. The CDR3 protein is CASSKGLVTGGRGNTIYF. CDR3 nucleotides: TGTGCCAGCAGCAAAGGCCTAGTAACAGGGGGAAGGGGAAACACCATATATTTT.

The rearrangement links TRBV19 to TRBJ2-3; 7 nucleotides align to TRBD2. Germline CDR1 is LNHDA and CDR2 is SQIVND (reference sequence). The CDR3 sequence is 13 residues long. With 6 bases clipped from V and 2 bases from J, the junction kept 2 bases outside the gene matches. CDR3 sequence (DNA): TGTGCCAGTAGCGGGGGGTACACAGATACGCAGTATTTT. Translated, it gives CASSGGYTDTQYF.

The rearrangement uses TRBV5-1 and TRBJ1-1; tentatively, D is TRBD1 (5 bases). V lost 5 bases and J lost 1, with 9 bases in between. CDR3 length: 13 amino acids. Germline-derived CDR1 and CDR2 are SGHRS and YFSETQ. CDR3 residues: CASRGDPNTEAFF. CDR3 nucleotides: TGCGCCAGCAGAGGGGATCCGAACACTGAAGCTTTCTTT.

This rearrangement joins TRBV30 to TRBJ1-1; unclear D gene. Trimming cost V 5 bases and J 0 bases, with 16 bases left between them. This CDR3 comprises 15 residues. Germline CDR1 reads GTSNPN; CDR2 reads SVGIG (reference sequence). CDR3: CAWREYAFMNTEAFF. CDR3 nucleotide sequence: TGTGCCTGGCGGGAATATGCCTTCATGAACACTGAAGCTTTCTTT.

V gene TRBV27 combines with J gene TRBJ2-7; 9 bases are shared with TRBD1. The CDR3 length is 14 residues. J was trimmed by 3 bases and V by 4 bases; bases with no gene match: 4. Germline V CDR1 and CDR2: MNHEY, SMNVEV (reference sequence). In DNA, the CDR3 is TGTGCCAGCAGTTCGGACAGGGGAGGCTACGAGCAGTACTTC. Its translation is CASSSDRGGYEQYF.

This sequence joins TRBV7-9 and TRBJ2-1, with 8 positions matching TRBD1. V trimming: 1 base; J trimming: 4 bases; junction bases outside the gene matches: 3. CDR1 is SEHNR, CDR2 FQNEAQ, per germline (reference sequence). The CDR3 length is 15 residues. The DNA for the CDR3 is TGTGCCAGCAGCTTAGAGGGACAGGATTACAATGAGCAGTTCTTC. Protein product: CASSLEGQDYNEQFF.

CDR3 amino acids: CASSSQGGAYEQYF. The CDR3 DNA reads as TGTGCCTCGTCTTCACAGGGGGGGGCCTACGAGCAGTACTTC. The J gene is TRBJ2-7, the V gene TRBV28; D might be TRBD1 (8 bases). This CDR3 has 14 residues. The V and J ends lost 11 bases and 2 bases respectively, with 19 bases between them. The germline CDR1 and CDR2 sequences are MDHEN and SYDVKM.

The chain employs TRBV18 and TRBJ1-1, with D possibly being TRBD1 (5 bases). The length of the CDR3 is 15 residues. Germline-derived CDR1 and CDR2 are KGHSH and LQKENI. The V end lost 5 bases, the J end lost 1 base, and 14 bases lay between the germline ends. The CDR3 sequence: CASSAGGPANTEAFF. The DNA for the CDR3 is TGTGCCAGCTCAGCGGGGGGTCCTGCGAACACTGAAGCTTTCTTT.

The genes are TRBV12-3 or TRBV12-4 and TRBJ1-2; 8 nucleotides match TRBD1. V trimming: 1 base; J trimming: 10 bases; junction bases outside the gene matches: 2. The CDR3 sequence is 12 residues long. For the CDR3, the DNA is TGTGCCAGCAGTTTAGGGACAGGGTACTACACCTTC. Amino acids: CASSLGTGYYTF.

The rearrangement uses TRBV4-1 and TRBJ1-1; 9 bases fit TRBD1. CDR1 is MGHRA and CDR2 is YSYEKL in the germline V gene. The CDR3 is made up of 16 amino acids. The V and J ends lost 1 base and 0 bases, in that order; junction bases with no gene match: 3. In nucleotides, the CDR3 is TGCGCCAGCAGCCAAGGGACAGGGGCGGTGAACACTGAAGCTTTCTTT. Amino acids: CASSQGTGAVNTEAFF.

This chain links TRBV6-2 or TRBV6-3 with TRBJ2-6; 9 positions match TRBD2. CDR1 is MNHEY and CDR2 is SVGEGT in the germline V gene. The CDR3 loop spans 18 amino acids. V shed 4 bases, J shed 2 bases, and the junction held 9 bases outside the gene matches. Here the CDR3 reads CASSSLGIAGAGANVLTF. Here the CDR3 DNA reads TGTGCCAGCAGTTCCCTAGGTATAGCGGGGGCTGGGGCCAACGTCCTGACTTTC.

The J gene is TRBJ1-1, the V gene TRBV12-3 or TRBV12-4; D is undetermined. Trimming shortened V by 1 base and J by 7 bases, and 7 bases separated the two germline ends. The CDR3 loop spans 12 amino acids. The CDR3 sequence is CASSLGRGEAFF. In DNA, the CDR3 is TGTGCCAGCAGTTTAGGGCGGGGTGAAGCTTTCTTT.

The chain couples TRBV2 to TRBJ2-2; D is perhaps TRBD2 (5 bases). This CDR3 has 13 amino acids. The V end was cut by 4 bases, the J end by 8 bases, with 11 bases between. Germline V lookup: CDR1 SNHLY, CDR2 FYNNEI. The CDR3 DNA reads as TGTGCCAGCAGTGCCCTACTAGGTGGGGAGCTGTTTTTT. Encoded protein: CASSALLGGELFF.

The chain recombines TRBV20-1 with TRBJ2-5; D call uncertain. V gave up 4 bases and J gave up 5 bases, with 8 bases separating them. The germline CDR1 and CDR2 sequences are DFQATT and SNEGSKA (reference sequence). The CDR3 length is 11 residues. The CDR3 DNA reads TGCAGTGCTAACCCCCGGGAGACCCAGTACTTC. As protein: CSANPRETQYF.

This clone appeared once. The chain uses TRBV9 and TRBJ2-2, with 10 bases identical to TRBD2. This CDR3 is 15 amino acids long. Germline CDR1 reads SGDLS; CDR2 reads YYNGEE. The V gene end was trimmed by 4 bases and the J gene end by 3 bases; junction bases not matched to a gene: 3. CDR3 residues: CASSQAGGDTGELFF. CDR3 DNA sequence: TGTGCCAGCAGCCAAGCGGGGGGGGACACCGGGGAGCTGTTTTTT.

The chain combines TRBV12-3 or TRBV12-4 with TRBJ1-1, with D hard to call. The CDR3 loop spans 13 amino acids. Trimming stripped 3 bases from V and 3 bases from J, with 8 bases between. CDR3 sequence reads: CASSFRRDTEAFF. The CDR3 DNA sequence: TGTGCCAGCAGTTTCCGTCGTGACACTGAAGCTTTCTTT.

The rearrangement uses TRBV6-5 and TRBJ2-7, with D perhaps matching TRBD2 (6 bases). Germline V CDR1 and CDR2: MNHEY, SVGAGI. CDR3 length: 14 amino acids. V was pared by 7 bases and J by 2 bases, with 15 bases between. CDR3 amino acids: CASKTGTAAYEQYF. DNA for the CDR3: TGTGCCAGCAAAACCGGGACTGCAGCCTACGAGCAGTACTTC.

The V call is TRBV6-5, the J call TRBJ2-2; 7 nucleotides agree with TRBD1. Unmatched junction bases numbered 11, after V lost 7 bases and J lost 9 bases. In germline, CDR1 is MNHEY, CDR2 SVGAGI. This CDR3 region has 14 residues. As DNA, the CDR3 is TGTGCCAGCACGCGACAGGGTTACAGTTGGGAGCTGTTTTTT. The encoded protein is CASTRQGYSWELFF.

The chain joins TRBV6-6 to TRBJ2-5, with 12 bases aligning to TRBD2. Germline V gene sequence: CDR1 MNHNY, CDR2 SVGAGI (reference sequence). The CDR3 has 15 residues. J was trimmed by 3 bases and V by 8 bases; bases with no gene match: 7. CDR3 residues: CASGPTSGSKETQYF. The CDR3 region has the DNA TGTGCCAGCGGGCCGACTAGCGGGAGTAAAGAGACCCAGTACTTC.

The rearrangement joins TRBV7-9 to TRBJ2-5; 10 bases are shared with TRBD2. The CDR3 runs 18 residues. In germline, CDR1 is SEHNR, CDR2 FQNEAQ (reference sequence). Germline trimming cut 1 base from V and 3 bases from J; bases unmatched to any gene: 11. This CDR3 reads CASSLVSSGSTGEETQYF. CDR3 nucleotide sequence: TGTGCCAGCAGCTTAGTGTCTAGCGGGAGCACTGGGGAAGAGACCCAGTACTTC. The whole variable domain, filled in from reference TRBV7-9 and TRBJ2-5, reads DTGVSQNPRHKITKRGQNVTFRCDPISEHNRLYWYRQTLGQGPEFLTYFQNEAQLEKSRLLSDRFSAERPKGSFSTLEIQRTEQGDSAMYLCASSLVSSGSTGEETQYFGPGTRLLVL.

There are a few counts of this clone. The V call is TRBV7-9, the J call TRBJ1-4, with 7 bases identical to TRBD1. The V segment lost 5 bases and the J segment 3 bases; nucleotides outside the gene matches: 3. This CDR3 is built from 14 residues. CDR1 is SEHNR and CDR2 is FQNEAQ in the germline V gene (reference sequence). The CDR3 nucleotides are TGTGCCAGCAGCCGCGGGACAGCTAATGAAAAACTGTTTTTT. Encoded protein: CASSRGTANEKLFF. Full variable domain (remainder filled in from reference TRBV7-9 and TRBJ1-4): DTGVSQNPRHKITKRGQNVTFRCDPISEHNRLYWYRQTLGQGPEFLTYFQNEAQLEKSRLLSDRFSAERPKGSFSTLEIQRTEQGDSAMYLCASSRGTANEKLFFGSGTQLSVL.

The chain uses TRBV28 and TRBJ2-1; no firm D call. The germline V gene has CDR1 MDHEN and CDR2 SYDVKM. The CDR3 consists of 12 residues. Trimming took 2 bases from V and 3 from J, leaving 2 bases between them. The CDR3, as DNA: TGTGCCAGCAGTTTACGCTACAATGAGCAGTTCTTC. It encodes CASSLRYNEQFF.

The CDR3 here is CASSYSLNTEAFF. The DNA of the CDR3 is TGTGCCAGCAGTTACTCACTAAACACTGAAGCTTTCTTT. The rearrangement links TRBV6-5 to TRBJ1-1, with D unclear. The length of the CDR3 is 13 residues. V was clipped by 0 bases and J by 2 bases, with 4 bases between them. Germline assignment: CDR1 MNHEY and CDR2 SVGAGI.